The rows below give T cell receptor beta chains drawn from one sample of a study of shared clonotypes between healthy human individuals. TCRdb's copy holds only in-frame clones and misses some; the assay was immunoSEQ multiplex PCR. The sample gives roughly 2.6 million clones, 90% to 95% of which show up once; under 0.15% is in the top ten. Sequencing used naive CD4+ T cells sorted from blood. These receptor sequences come from a man aged 18 to 30 in good health. CDR3s include the opening cysteine and the closing phenylalanine or tryptophan. D genes are given only for firm matches. The size entry is marked missing in some rows and otherwise reads once, few, many or a size class.

j_gene	abundance	v_gene	d_gene	CDR3aa	CDR3nt
TRBJ1-1	once	TRBV19	NA	CASSKKGMNTEAFF	TGTGCCAGTAGTAAGAAGGGGATGAACACTGAAGCTTTCTTT
TRBJ1-6	few	TRBV27	NA	CASSVTGYNSPLHF	TGTGCCAGCAGTGTAACAGGGTACAATTCACCCCTCCACTTT
TRBJ2-2	once	TRBV6-5	NA	CASSRLGTGELFF	TGTGCCAGCAGTCGCCTTGGTACCGGGGAGCTGTTTTTT
TRBJ2-3	once	TRBV6-5	TRBD2	CASTDPGLGTDTQYF	TGTGCCAGCACCGACCCCGGACTAGGAACGGATACGCAGTATTTT
TRBJ2-7	once	TRBV6-5	NA	CASTGWTYEQYF	TGTGCCAGCACTGGGTGGACTTACGAGCAGTACTTC
TRBJ2-6	once	TRBV2	NA	CASSEAAKGGANVLTF	TGTGCCAGCAGTGAAGCTGCTAAGGGTGGGGCCAACGTCCTGACTTTC
TRBJ1-2	NA	TRBV5-6	TRBD1	CASSPPNRGVKGYTF	TGTGCCAGCAGCCCGCCGAACAGGGGCGTCAAGGGCTACACCTTC
TRBJ2-1	NA	TRBV19	NA	CATGGSSYNEQFF	TGTGCCACAGGGGGGAGCTCCTACAATGAGCAGTTCTTC
TRBJ1-6	NA	TRBV19	TRBD1	CASSNPGTADSPLHF	TGTGCCAGTAGTAACCCCGGGACAGCAGATTCACCCCTCCACTTT
TRBJ1-2	NA	TRBV5-1	NA	CASSVTDNYGYTF	TGCGCCAGCAGCGTGACAGATAACTATGGCTACACCTTC
TRBJ1-1	NA	TRBV10-2	TRBD1	CASRGRGGVNTEAFF	TGCGCCAGCAGGGGCAGGGGGGGGGTGAACACTGAAGCTTTCTTT
TRBJ1-3	NA	TRBV6-1	NA	CASRMDTSGNTIYF	TGTGCCAGCAGGATGGACACGTCTGGAAACACCATATATTTT
TRBJ2-5	NA	TRBV10-3	TRBD2	CAISDLAGGLETQYF	TGTGCCATCAGTGATTTAGCGGGAGGCCTAGAGACCCAGTACTTC
TRBJ1-5	NA	TRBV19	NA	CATTSNPIDQPQHF	TGTGCCACCACATCAAACCCAATCGATCAGCCCCAGCATTTT
TRBJ1-2	NA	TRBV13	NA	CASSTTGIPEGYTF	TGTGCCAGCAGCACCACCGGGATCCCGGAGGGCTACACCTTC
TRBJ1-1	NA	TRBV14	NA	CASSQRGRLAGAFF	TGTGCCAGCAGCCAAAGGGGCCGTCTGGCGGGAGCTTTCTTT
TRBJ1-1	NA	TRBV5-1	TRBD1	CASSLFGTGNWNTEAFF	TGCGCCAGCAGCTTGTTTGGGACAGGGAATTGGAACACTGAAGCTTTCTTT
TRBJ2-6	NA	TRBV7-9	TRBD1	CASSPRTGGTISGANVLTF	TGTGCCAGCAGCCCCCGGACAGGGGGAACGATCTCTGGGGCCAACGTCCTGACTTTC